This entry describes one TCR beta chain. What it recognizes is unknown. From the reads, TCRdb called clonotypes with MiXCR, one entry per CDR3 protein. The table has 75,000 to 100,000 distinct CDR3 sequences, approximately 43% seen once. This record comes from a study of T cell repertoires in cytomegalovirus infection. CDR1 LNHNV and CDR2 YYDKDF come from the germline V gene (reference sequence). CDR3 length equals 15 residues. The J segment lost 6 bases and the V segment lost 1 base, leaving 9 bases of the junction unmatched. This material consisted of CD8+ T cells from cultured PBMCs, taken from culture after CMV antigen stimulation. This clonotype was obtained from a human donor in good health (CMV status not recorded). Some clones in this sample may be carry-over from other donors' samples. The rearrangement joins TRBV15 to TRBJ2-7; 7 positions agree with TRBD2. CDR3 amino acids: CATSRVTGLVGEQYF. In nucleotides, the CDR3 is TGTGCCACCAGCAGAGTAACAGGACTAGTAGGCGAGCAGTACTTC.